The clone carrying this T cell receptor beta chain was recorded a few times. Its antigen is as yet unknown. Only in-frame clones appear in the TCRdb table, and some are missing; sequencing was by immunoSEQ multiplex PCR. Of thousands of clones listed, more than 65% are singletons. The sample comes from a study of tumor-infiltrating lymphocytes in localized non-small cell lung cancer. Study details: Resected tumor was paired with non-adjacent uninvolved lung from the same patient.

Study observations and caveats: Higher tumor T cell infiltration than in uninvolved lung was supported by TCRbeta sequencing. No T-cell fraction difference was seen between IM1 and IM2 tumors.

Sequencing input: uninvolved lung tissue not adjacent to the tumor. This receptor was identified in a human donor with non-small cell lung cancer.

This CDR3 reads CASSLRQRGGGEETQYF. CDR3 sequence (DNA): TGTGCCAGCAGCTTACGTCAACGGGGGGGCGGGGAGGAGACCCAGTACTTC. The J gene is TRBJ2-5, the V gene TRBV7-8; 8 bases are a match to TRBD2. The CDR3 consists of 17 residues. V lost 2 bases, J lost 5 bases, and 13 bases stayed unmatched. Germline values: CDR1 SGHVS, CDR2 FQNEAQ.